Shown below are 13 T cell receptor beta chains from a single sample sequenced in a study of T cells in Graves' hyperthyroidism and ophthalmopathy. Using RNA transcripts as the source, TCR beta CDR3 regions were amplified. First-round RT-PCR targeting the TCR CDR3 was performed with the HTBI primer set. TCRdb itself ran the multiplex PCR reads through MiXCR, one entry per CDR3 protein. The sample has fewer than 400,000 distinct CDR3 sequences, about 25% seen once. Sequencing input: blood. The receptors originated from a man over 45 with Graves' hyperthyroidism.

This clonotype was counted a few times. The rearrangement links TRBV24-1 to TRBJ2-3, with 10 positions matching TRBD2. This CDR3 contains 16 residues. Trimming removed 3 bases from V and 4 bases from J; junction bases left unmatched: 6. Per the germline V gene, CDR1 is KGHDR and CDR2 is SFDVKD. The CDR3 DNA follows: TGTGCCACCAGTGATCTAGCGGGAGAGGGAGCAGATACGCAGTATTTT. It yields the protein CATSDLAGEGADTQYF.

This clonotype has at least ten counts. The chain joins TRBV7-9 to TRBJ1-5; 8 bases are shared with TRBD1. V lost 5 bases, J lost 8 bases, and 8 bases stayed unmatched. Germline V gene lookup returns CDR1 SEHNR and CDR2 FQNEAQ (reference sequence). The CDR3 is 14 residues long. The CDR3 bases are TGTGCCAGCAGCACAGAGGCAGGGGGCAAGCCCCAGCATTTT. It yields the protein CASSTEAGGKPQHF.

This chain joins TRBV19 and TRBJ1-5; D is undetermined. In germline, CDR1 is LNHDA, CDR2 SQIVND (reference sequence). V lost 0 bases, J lost 2 bases, and 14 bases lay in between. The CDR3 is 17 residues long. DNA for the CDR3: TGTGCCAGTAGTATAGATTCCCGGACGTCGGGCAATCAGCCCCAGCATTTT. This codes for CASSIDSRTSGNQPQHF.

The chain is built from TRBV6-5 and TRBJ2-2; D is undetermined. Per germline, CDR1 MNHEY and CDR2 SVGAGI. Trimming removed 4 bases at V and 6 bases at J, with 9 bases between. The length of the CDR3 is 13 residues. CDR3 nucleotides: TGTGCCAGCAGTTTTGCGACTCCCGGGGAGCTGTTTTTT. It yields the protein CASSFATPGELFF.

Notes on this clonotype: A much larger clonotype is one base distant, so this may be a read error. The chain uses TRBV7-3 and TRBJ2-3, with TRBD2 matching 13 bases. The CDR3 sequence is 16 residues long. Germline CDR1 and CDR2: SGHTA and FQGTGA. The trim removed 2 bases at V and 8 bases at J, leaving 7 bases unmatched. CDR3 sequence reads: CASSLYTSGRAGTQYF. For the CDR3, the DNA is TGTGCCAGCAGCTTATACACTAGCGGGAGGGCGGGTACGCAGTATTTT.

The chain carries TRBV3-1 and TRBJ2-3, with D perhaps matching TRBD2 (5 bases). V lost 2 bases and J lost 6, with 15 bases in between. CDR1 and CDR2 from the germline V gene are LGHDT and YNNKEL (reference sequence). This CDR3 comprises 15 residues. CDR3 residues: CASSQTSGLGDTQYF. DNA of the CDR3: TGTGCCAGCAGCCAAACTAGTGGCTTGGGGGATACGCAGTATTTT.

The CDR3 DNA reads TGTGCCAGCAGTACAGGGGTCGGGGAGCTGTTTTTT. The encoded protein is CASSTGVGELFF. The chain joins TRBV6-1 to TRBJ2-2; 7 bases align to TRBD1. V dropped 5 bases and J dropped 7; count of bases not matched to a gene: 1. Germline V CDR1 and CDR2: MNHNS, SASEGT. The CDR3 is 12 amino acids.

The sample holds a few counts of this clonotype. The V gene is TRBV19, the J gene TRBJ1-5; TRBD1 matches 10 bases. The germline CDR1 and CDR2 sequences are LNHDA and SQIVND (reference sequence). The CDR3 contains 15 residues. Trimming cost V 7 bases and J 7 bases; bases outside gene matches: 10. CDR3 nucleotide sequence: TGTGCCAGTATCGCACCCGGGACAGGGGCGCAGCCCCAGCATTTT. Its protein product is CASIAPGTGAQPQHF.

This clonotype was seen a few times. The chain employs TRBV20-1 and TRBJ2-1; the match to TRBD2 covers 7 bases. Germline CDR1 reads DFQATT; CDR2 reads SNEGSKA (reference sequence). Trimming removed 0 bases from V and 0 bases from J; junction bases left unmatched: 8. The CDR3 is made up of 17 amino acids. The CDR3 DNA follows: TGCAGTGCTAGAGATCCAACTAGCGATTACTCCTACAATGAGCAGTTCTTC. Encoded protein: CSARDPTSDYSYNEQFF.

This clonotype was found many times. The rearrangement links TRBV11-2 to TRBJ2-1; 11 bases map to TRBD2. The CDR3 contains 17 residues. V was clipped by 7 bases and J by 3 bases; unmatched bases: 11. Germline values: CDR1 SGHAT, CDR2 FQNNGV. The CDR3 bases are TGTGCCAGCACCAAGCTTCCCGGGACTAGCGGCTACAATGAGCAGTTCTTC. Protein sequence: CASTKLPGTSGYNEQFF.

This chain links TRBV11-3 with TRBJ2-7, with a weak D call TRBD2 (6 bases). Germline V lookup: CDR1 SGHNT, CDR2 YENEEA. This CDR3 is 14 amino acids long. V gave up 5 bases and J gave up 5 bases, with 16 bases separating them. CDR3 DNA: TGTGCCAGCAGCCAAGCGGGCAGCCGGGACGAGCAGTACTTC. It translates to CASSQAGSRDEQYF.

V gene TRBV3-1 combines with J gene TRBJ2-1, with TRBD2 matching 8 bases. Germline V CDR1 and CDR2: LGHDT, YNNKEL (reference sequence). Trimming cost V 0 bases and J 4 bases; bases outside gene matches: 11. The CDR3 runs to 18 residues. The CDR3 DNA reads as TGTGCCAGCAGCCAAGATAGGGATAGCGGGAAGGGTTACAATGAGCAGTTCTTC. Its protein is CASSQDRDSGKGYNEQFF.

This clonotype was seen at least ten times. CDR3 in amino acids: CASTHSGQETQYF. CDR3 coding DNA: TGTGCCAGCACCCATAGCGGACAAGAGACCCAGTACTTC. The J gene is TRBJ2-5, the V gene TRBV11-2; tentative D call: TRBD2 (6 bases). Germline values: CDR1 SGHAT, CDR2 FQNNGV. This CDR3 has 13 amino acids. The V end lost 7 bases, the J end lost 2 bases, and 11 bases lay between the germline ends.